This T cell receptor beta chain comes out of a study of radiotherapy plus CTLA-4 blockade in lung cancer. The study's findings and limits: An expansion of tumor-derived TCR clones occurred in blood after radiotherapy plus ipilimumab.

Profiling relied on immunoSEQ multiplex PCR, and the TCRdb table lists in-frame clones only, not all of them. The repertoire holds 130,000 or so clones, 75% to 90% seen once, with 6.9% in the top ten. As for this clone: No antigen is known for it.

The sequencing here drew on peripheral blood, taken from a patient treated with radiotherapy plus ipilimumab. The receptor's source is a human donor with non-small cell lung cancer that progressed on radiotherapy plus ipilimumab.

The CDR3 spells CAISERDGTHTEAFF. CDR3 DNA sequence: TGTGCCATCAGTGAACGGGACGGCACCCACACTGAAGCTTTCTTT. The genes are TRBV10-3 and TRBJ1-1, with a weak D call TRBD1 (5 bases). With 3 bases removed from V and 3 bases from J, the gap between germline ends came to 14 bases. The CDR3 totals 15 residues. From germline, CDR1 is ENHRY and CDR2 SYGVKD.